The 17 T cell receptor beta chains in this list originate from one sample, sequenced in a study of vaccination and CD4 T cells after COVID-19. Sequence data for DNA of cultured CD4+ T cells were generated by the Oncomine TCR Beta short-read assay. Each CDR3 protein gets one entry after TCRdb re-called the PCR reads with MiXCR. Among about 9,700 distinct CDR3 sequences listed, roughly 70% were seen once. Which antigens these TCRs recognize remains unknown. The sample's treatment: roughly ten-day PBMC culture with coronavirus spike peptide pools or control peptides (ViraFEST assay). Sequences were obtained from CD4+ T cells from blood, cultured in vitro. The receptors shown here come from a human donor who had recovered from COVID-19.

The chain employs TRBV18 and TRBJ1-5; tentatively, D is TRBD1 (6 bases). The CDR3 consists of 14 residues. Germline CDR1 KGHSH, CDR2 LQKENI. V lost 6 bases and J lost 2, with 11 bases in between. The CDR3 loop is CASSPGQRNQPQHF. CDR3 coding DNA: TGTGCCAGCTCTCCCGGACAGCGCAATCAGCCCCAGCATTTT. Full variable domain (remainder filled in from reference TRBV18 and TRBJ1-5): NAGVMQNPRHLVRRRGQEARLRCSPMKGHSHVYWYRQLPEEGLKFMVYLQKENIIDESGMPKERFSAEFPKEGPSILRIQQVVRGDSAAYFCASSPGQRNQPQHFGDGTRLSIL.

The rearrangement links TRBV4-3 to TRBJ1-6, with TRBD1 matching 7 bases. The V gene end was trimmed by 1 base and the J gene end by 7 bases; junction bases not matched to a gene: 7. This CDR3 has 16 residues. CDR1 and CDR2 (germline): LGHNA, YSLEER. The CDR3 region has the DNA TGCGCCAGCAGCCAAGCTCCCGGGACAGAGAATTCACCCCTCCACTTT. It yields the protein CASSQAPGTENSPLHF.

The J gene is TRBJ1-1, the V gene TRBV28; TRBD1 matches 12 bases. In germline, CDR1 is MDHEN, CDR2 SYDVKM. The CDR3 runs to 15 residues. V lost 6 bases and J lost 1; bases outside the gene matches: 3. The CDR3 DNA reads as TGTGCCAGCAGGGGGACAGGGGGCTGGAACACTGAAGCTTTCTTT. Residues: CASRGTGGWNTEAFF.

V gene TRBV15 combines with J gene TRBJ2-7, with 8 bases that match TRBD1. Germline V gene sequence: CDR1 LNHNV, CDR2 YYDKDF (reference sequence). The CDR3 extends over 17 amino acids. With V trimmed by 3 bases and J by 7 bases, 17 bases remained unmatched. CDR3 residues: CATSRDPLDRVLGEQYF. In DNA form, the CDR3 reads TGTGCCACCAGCAGGGACCCCCTGGACAGGGTCTTAGGGGAGCAGTACTTC.

The rearrangement links TRBV15 to TRBJ2-5, with 8 nucleotides matching TRBD1. Germline CDR1 is LNHNV and CDR2 is YYDKDF (reference sequence). The junction had 2 bases not matched to a gene; V was cut back by 5 bases and J by 3 bases. The CDR3 consists of 13 residues. CDR3 bases: TGTGCCACCAGCGTGGACAGGGAAGAGACCCAGTACTTC. This gives the protein CATSVDREETQYF. The full variable domain, completed using reference TRBV15 and TRBJ2-5, is DAMVIQNPRYQVTQFGKPVTLSCSQTLNHNVMYWYQQKSSQAPKLLFHYYDKDFNNEADTPDNFQSRRPNTSFCFLDIRSPGLGDTAMYLCATSVDREETQYFGPGTRLLVL.

The rearrangement uses TRBV5-6 and TRBJ2-5, with no clear D. The CDR3 runs to 14 residues. V was cut by 0 bases and J by 5 bases, with 11 bases left in between. The V gene's germline CDR1 is SGHDT and CDR2 YYEEEE. For the CDR3, the DNA is TGTGCCAGCAGCTTGGACGGCAGCCGGGAGACCCAGTACTTC. Protein: CASSLDGSRETQYF.

The rearrangement joins TRBV28 to TRBJ1-2; 7 nucleotides line up with TRBD1. CDR1 and CDR2 from the germline V gene are MDHEN and SYDVKM. The V and J ends lost 6 bases and 4 bases, in that order; junction bases with no gene match: 8. The CDR3 is 14 amino acids. The CDR3, as DNA: TGTGCCAGCAGCCATCGACAGGGAGGCTATGGCTACACCTTC. This sequence encodes CASSHRQGGYGYTF.

The V and J genes are TRBV20-1 and TRBJ1-2; unclear D gene. The CDR3 totals 14 residues. The ends were cut back, 1 base at V and 4 bases at J, with 13 bases in the middle. Germline V CDR1 and CDR2: DFQATT, SNEGSKA (reference sequence). CDR3 in DNA: TGCAGTGCTAGAGTTGGTGACGACTTCTATGGCTACACCTTC. Translated: CSARVGDDFYGYTF.

The V and J genes are TRBV20-1 and TRBJ1-1, with TRBD1 matching over 12 bases. Germline CDR1 is DFQATT and CDR2 is SNEGSKA (reference sequence). The length of the CDR3 is 17 residues. V was clipped by 3 bases and J by 6 bases; unmatched bases: 14. CDR3 residues: CSASDTGTGGDGAEAFF. The DNA for the CDR3 is TGCAGTGCTAGTGACACCGGGACAGGGGGCGACGGCGCTGAAGCTTTCTTT.

The genes are TRBV6-1 and TRBJ2-5; tentatively, D is TRBD1 (7 bases). CDR3 length: 13 amino acids. Germline V gene sequence: CDR1 MNHNS, CDR2 SASEGT. Trimming pared 5 bases from V and 3 bases from J, leaving 10 bases between. In DNA form, the CDR3 reads TGTGCCAGCAGTCCAGGGGGGAAAGAGACCCAGTACTTC. Translating gives CASSPGGKETQYF.

This chain joins TRBV6-1 and TRBJ2-2, with D uncertain. Trimming stripped 3 bases from V and 0 bases from J, with 5 bases between. CDR1 MNHNS and CDR2 SASEGT come from the germline V gene. The CDR3 extends over 14 amino acids. The DNA of the CDR3 is TGTGCCAGCAGTGACATCCCGAACACCGGGGAGCTGTTTTTT. Amino acid sequence: CASSDIPNTGELFF.

CDR3 nucleotide sequence: TGTGCCAGCAGTTTAGTAAGGGACAGGGGGAAGAGCTCCTATAATTCACCCCTCCACTTT. Its protein product is CASSLVRDRGKSSYNSPLHF. The J gene is TRBJ1-6, the V gene TRBV27, with 11 bases fitting TRBD1. Germline-derived CDR1 and CDR2 are MNHEY and SMNVEV (reference sequence). Unmatched junction bases numbered 9, after V lost 2 bases and J lost 0 bases. This CDR3 is built from 20 residues.

The J gene is TRBJ2-7, the V gene TRBV2, with 9 bases fitting TRBD1. CDR1 is SNHLY and CDR2 is FYNNEI in the germline V gene. The ends lost 6 bases at V and 2 bases at J; junction bases unmatched: 5. This CDR3 contains 14 residues. CDR3 loop: CASRRDRVAYEQYF. CDR3 sequence (DNA): TGTGCCAGCAGGCGGGACAGGGTCGCCTACGAGCAGTACTTC.

The V call is TRBV21-1, the J call TRBJ1-1; TRBD1, as called in the table, went unchecked against the DNA. TRBV21-1 is a recognized pseudogene. The CDR3 length is 17 residues. The DNA for the CDR3 is TGTGCCAGCAGCCTCCTGAGTGGGGGCGCCTGCAACACTGAAGCTTTCTTT. This encodes CASSLLSGGACNTEAFF.

CDR3 sequence (DNA): TGTGCCAGCAGTACAGGACAGGGTTCACCCAATTCACCCCTCCACTTT. The encoded protein is CASSTGQGSPNSPLHF. The chain employs TRBV27 and TRBJ1-6, with TRBD1 matching 8 bases. CDR3 length equals 16 residues. With 5 bases clipped from V and 7 bases from J, the junction kept 10 bases outside the gene matches. The germline CDR1 and CDR2 sequences are MNHEY and SMNVEV (reference sequence).

This chain uses TRBV7-2 with TRBJ1-1; 7 bases match TRBD1. In germline, CDR1 is SGHTA, CDR2 FQGNSA. Trimming took 2 bases from V and 0 from J; bases not matched to a gene: 6. CDR3 length equals 16 residues. The CDR3 coding sequence is TGTGCCAGCAGCTTACATCAGGGGGGACTGAACACTGAAGCTTTCTTT. The encoded protein is CASSLHQGGLNTEAFF.

The genes are TRBV5-6 and TRBJ1-5; the match to TRBD1 covers 11 bases. The germline V gene encodes CDR1 SGHDT and CDR2 YYEEEE. V was clipped by 2 bases and J by 1 base; unmatched bases: 5. The CDR3 is made up of 17 amino acids. CDR3 sequence reads: CASSFGQGARSNQPQHF. In DNA form, the CDR3 reads TGTGCCAGCAGCTTTGGACAGGGGGCGCGGAGCAATCAGCCCCAGCATTTT. Based on the CDR3 plus reference TRBV5-6 and TRBJ1-5, the full variable domain is DAGVTQSPTHLIKTRGQQVTLRCSPKSGHDTVSWYQQALGQGPQFIFQYYEEEERQRGNFPDRFSGHQFPNYSSELNVNALLLGDSALYLCASSFGQGARSNQPQHFGDGTRLSIL.